These 23 T cell receptor beta chains were all obtained from the same sample, sequenced in a study of blood T cell repertoires in COVID-19. Sequencing used immunoSEQ multiplex PCR; TCRdb keeps in-frame clones, though not all of them. The repertoire holds roughly 80,000 clones, with about 88% as singletons. The sample comprised peripheral blood. The receptors stem from a human donor in a cohort sampled during active COVID-19.

V usage is TRBV18 and J usage is TRBJ2-7, with a possible D match to TRBD2 (6 bases). Germline loops: CDR1 KGHSH, CDR2 LQKENI. Trimming left V 2 bases short and J 4 bases short, with 9 bases between. The CDR3 totals 13 residues. CDR3 bases: TGTGCCAGCTCACCAGCGGGGAAATACGAGCAGTACTTC. Translating gives CASSPAGKYEQYF. The whole variable domain, remainder taken from reference TRBV18 and TRBJ2-7, is NAGVMQNPRHLVRRRGQEARLRCSPMKGHSHVYWYRQLPEEGLKFMVYLQKENIIDESGMPKERFSAEFPKEGPSILRIQQVVRGDSAAYFCASSPAGKYEQYFGPGTRLTVT.

The chain carries TRBV7-8 and TRBJ1-1; D perhaps matches TRBD1 (6 bases). The germline V gene encodes CDR1 SGHVS and CDR2 FQNEAQ. The V end was cut by 1 base, the J end by 5 bases, with 11 bases between. This CDR3 has 14 amino acids. CDR3 region: CASSLETGRTEAFF. The CDR3 nucleotides read TGTGCCAGCAGCTTAGAAACAGGGCGAACTGAAGCTTTCTTT.

This chain links TRBV19 with TRBJ1-1, with D uncertain. The V end lost 10 bases, the J end lost 3 bases, and 18 bases lay between the germline ends. The CDR3 totals 14 residues. The germline CDR1 and CDR2 sequences are LNHDA and SQIVND (reference sequence). CDR3 nucleotides: TGTGCCACCCAGTGGTCGGGAGGATACACTGAAGCTTTCTTT. Translated: CATQWSGGYTEAFF.

The rearrangement joins TRBV9 to TRBJ1-2; 11 bases agree with TRBD1. The CDR3 sequence is 15 residues long. V was pared by 6 bases and J by 8 bases, with 12 bases of the junction left unmatched. Germline-derived CDR1 and CDR2 are SGDLS and YYNGEE. The CDR3 spells CASNSPGTGGDGYTF. CDR3 bases: TGTGCCAGCAACAGTCCCGGGACAGGGGGGGACGGCTACACCTTC.

The V gene is TRBV5-1, the J gene TRBJ1-1, with TRBD1 matching 7 bases. After removal of 4 bases from V and 3 bases from J, the junction contained 9 bases not matched to a gene. CDR3 size: 15 residues. CDR1 and CDR2 from the germline V gene are SGHRS and YFSETQ. The DNA of the CDR3 is TGCGCCAGCAGCAACCATGGACAGGCCGACACTGAAGCTTTCTTT. Translated, it gives CASSNHGQADTEAFF.

This chain joins TRBV14 and TRBJ2-7, with no clear D. The V gene lost 0 bases and the J gene lost 3 bases, with 6 bases spanning the gap. The CDR3 runs 13 residues. Germline V lookup: CDR1 SGHDN, CDR2 FVKESK. CDR3 in DNA: TGTGCCAGCAGCCAAGAATCCTACTACGAGCAGTACTTC. This sequence encodes CASSQESYYEQYF.

This clone came up a few times. The chain couples TRBV27 to TRBJ1-1, with 10 bases fitting TRBD1. The CDR3 runs to 16 residues. The V gene end was trimmed by 4 bases and the J gene end by 0 bases; junction bases not matched to a gene: 5. CDR1 is MNHEY and CDR2 is SMNVEV in the germline V gene (reference sequence). Here the CDR3 DNA reads TGTGCCAGCAGTTGGGACAGGGGCAGTATGAACACTGAAGCTTTCTTT. It translates to CASSWDRGSMNTEAFF.

The V and J genes are TRBV3-1 (or the pseudogene TRBV3-2) and TRBJ1-2; 10 bases match TRBD1. The V gene end was trimmed by 5 bases and the J gene end by 5 bases; junction bases not matched to a gene: 5. Germline CDR1 and CDR2: LGHDT and YNNKEL (reference sequence). This CDR3 has 14 amino acids. The CDR3 nucleotides read TGTGCCAGCAGCACTCGGACAGGGGGTTATGGCTACACCTTC. It is translated as CASSTRTGGYGYTF.

V is TRBV28 and J is TRBJ1-1; D unresolved. Deletions cut 2 bases from V and 8 bases from J, with 6 bases between. Looked up from germline, CDR1 is MDHEN and CDR2 is SYDVKM. This CDR3 contains 11 residues. The CDR3 sequence: CASSLRREAFF. As DNA, the CDR3 is TGTGCCAGCAGTTTAAGGAGGGAAGCTTTCTTT.

This chain connects TRBV9 to TRBJ1-6, with 7 bases matching TRBD1. The CDR3 is made up of 15 amino acids. V was clipped by 3 bases and J by 7 bases; unmatched bases: 7. CDR1 is SGDLS, CDR2 YYNGEE, per germline. CDR3: CASSATGTENSPLHF. CDR3 in DNA: TGTGCCAGCAGCGCAACCGGGACAGAGAATTCACCCCTCCACTTT.

This rearrangement joins TRBV9 to TRBJ2-1, with 11 positions matching TRBD2. Germline trimming cut 4 bases from V and 8 bases from J; bases unmatched to any gene: 8. Germline V gene data show CDR1 as SGDLS and CDR2 as YYNGEE. The CDR3 is 15 amino acids. CDR3 region: CASSRGLAVSHEQFF. The CDR3 bases are TGTGCCAGCAGCAGGGGACTAGCGGTCTCCCATGAGCAGTTCTTC.

By share, this clone ranks as large (0.1 to 1%). The chain links TRBV7-9 to TRBJ1-1; 7 positions match TRBD1. The CDR3 has 18 amino acids. In germline, CDR1 is SEHNR, CDR2 FQNEAQ (reference sequence). V lost 5 bases and J lost 0; bases outside the gene matches: 15. CDR3 residues: CASSRRDSHRAMNTEAFF. DNA for the CDR3: TGTGCCAGCAGCCGCCGGGACAGCCATAGGGCGATGAACACTGAAGCTTTCTTT.

This clone was seen once. This chain uses TRBV21-1 with TRBJ2-6; the table gives TRBD1 as D, unverified against the DNA. TRBV21-1 is a pseudogene. The CDR3 extends over 18 amino acids. For the CDR3, the DNA is TGTGCCAGCAGCACTCGACAGAAAGATGACTCTGGGGCCAACGTCCTGACTTTC. Encoded protein: CASSTRQKDDSGANVLTF.

The V gene is TRBV11-3, the J gene TRBJ2-1, with 14 bases fitting TRBD2. This CDR3 contains 18 residues. V was clipped by 2 bases and J by 7 bases; unmatched bases: 10. CDR1 is SGHNT, CDR2 YENEEA, per germline. The CDR3 loop is CASSLSPRGTSGSNEQFF. The CDR3 DNA reads TGTGCCAGCAGCTTATCCCCCAGGGGGACTAGCGGGAGTAATGAGCAGTTCTTC. Full variable domain (rest looked up from reference TRBV11-3 and TRBJ2-1): EAGVVQSPRYKIIEKKQPVAFWCNPISGHNTLYWYLQNLGQGPELLIRYENEEAVDDSQLPKDRFSAERLKGVDSTLKIQPAELGDSAVYLCASSLSPRGTSGSNEQFFGPGTRLTVL.

This chain joins TRBV9 and TRBJ2-3; 11 positions match TRBD2. J was trimmed by 10 bases and V by 6 bases; bases with no gene match: 13. Per the germline V gene, CDR1 is SGDLS and CDR2 is YYNGEE. The CDR3 consists of 15 residues. CDR3 sequence (DNA): TGTGCCAGCACCCCCCTAGCGGGGGGCCCAGGAGCGCAGTATTTT. This encodes CASTPLAGGPGAQYF.

This chain connects TRBV3-1 (or the pseudogene TRBV3-2) to TRBJ2-5; 7 bases align to TRBD2. Germline trimming cut 1 base from V and 1 base from J; bases unmatched to any gene: 6. This CDR3 region has 16 residues. CDR1 and CDR2 from the germline V gene are LGHDT and YNNKEL (reference sequence). CDR3 loop: CASSQGSGTSQETQYF. The CDR3 region has the DNA TGTGCCAGCAGCCAAGGGAGCGGGACGTCCCAAGAGACCCAGTACTTC.

V and J are TRBV28 and TRBJ1-1; 7 positions match TRBD1. The germline CDR1 and CDR2 sequences are MDHEN and SYDVKM. V lost 1 base and J lost 7; bases outside the gene matches: 9. This CDR3 has 15 amino acids. In DNA, the CDR3 is TGTGCCAGCAGTTTATATCGCCCCGGACAGGTTGAAGCTTTCTTT. Its protein product is CASSLYRPGQVEAFF. Full variable domain (rest looked up from reference TRBV28 and TRBJ1-1): DVKVTQSSRYLVKRTGEKVFLECVQDMDHENMFWYRQDPGLGLRLIYFSYDVKMKEKGDIPEGYSVSREKKERFSLILESASTNQTSMYLCASSLYRPGQVEAFFGQGTRLTVV.

The chain employs TRBV7-8 and TRBJ1-1, with 10 bases lining up with TRBD1. The CDR3 totals 18 residues. Germline-derived CDR1 and CDR2 are SGHVS and FQNEAQ. After removal of 4 bases from V and 0 bases from J, the junction contained 11 bases not matched to a gene. CDR3 residues: CASSSSTGGLPLNTEAFF. CDR3 bases: TGTGCCAGCAGCTCATCGACAGGGGGCCTACCTTTGAACACTGAAGCTTTCTTT.

This chain connects TRBV30 to TRBJ1-2; D is undetermined. This CDR3 comprises 12 residues. Germline values: CDR1 GTSNPN, CDR2 SVGIG (reference sequence). V lost 0 bases and J 8 bases, leaving 10 bases between the germline ends. The CDR3 DNA reads as TGTGCCTGGAGTGTACTCCCGCTCGGCTACACCTTC. It is translated as CAWSVLPLGYTF.

The J gene is TRBJ2-5, the V gene TRBV24-1, with D hard to call. The CDR3 totals 12 residues. V was clipped by 3 bases and J by 5 bases, with 6 bases between them. Germline assignment: CDR1 KGHDR and CDR2 SFDVKD. CDR3 coding DNA: TGTGCCACCAGTGATAATATGGAGACCCAGTACTTC. Translating gives CATSDNMETQYF.

CDR3 sequence (DNA): TGTGCCAGCAGCCAAGAATGGGGCCGGGCTAACTATGGCTACACCTTC. As protein: CASSQEWGRANYGYTF. The rearrangement uses TRBV14 and TRBJ1-2; tentatively, D is TRBD1 (5 bases). This CDR3 comprises 16 residues. Germline assignment: CDR1 SGHDN and CDR2 FVKESK. Trimming removed 0 bases at V and 0 bases at J, with 11 bases between.

The V and J genes are TRBV10-3 and TRBJ2-7; 8 nucleotides agree with TRBD2. V dropped 6 bases and J dropped 7; count of bases not matched to a gene: 8. In germline, CDR1 is ENHRY, CDR2 SYGVKD. CDR3 length equals 13 residues. CDR3: CAISRTSSGEQYF. DNA of the CDR3: TGTGCCATCAGCCGGACTAGCTCGGGAGAGCAGTACTTC.

The gene calls are TRBV4-1 and TRBJ1-4; possibly TRBD1 for D (5 bases). The CDR3 totals 14 residues. Germline CDR1 MGHRA, CDR2 YSYEKL. Trimming took 1 base from V and 7 from J, leaving 10 bases between them. CDR3 in amino acids: CASSQVQGFEKLFF. In DNA, the CDR3 is TGCGCCAGCAGCCAAGTTCAGGGATTTGAAAAACTGTTTTTT.